The clone carrying this T cell receptor (beta chain) was seen ten or more times. This record belongs to a study of spatial heterogeneity in lung cancer. Study-level information: Fewer alpha-chain than beta-chain sequences were consistently detected. Each unique TCR and UMI combination was seen more than ten times on average in raw reads.

TCRdb re-called the 5' RACE reads through MiXCR, storing one row per CDR3 protein. The sample comprises 60,000 to 75,000 distinct CDR3 sequences, 6.3% of which are singletons, and roughly 15% rests with the top ten. As to time point: sample taken at primary tumor resection. The J segment lost 8 bases and the V segment lost 5 bases, leaving 21 bases of the junction unmatched. The CDR3 has 20 amino acids. Germline CDR1 SGHVS, CDR2 FQNEAQ. The source is a female donor with early-stage non-small cell lung cancer. The chain is built from TRBV7-8 and TRBJ2-1; 13 bases align to TRBD2. The source material was PBMCs, sampled at surgery. CDR3 region: CASSPSGLSWTSGSVYEQFF. CDR3 DNA sequence: TGTGCCAGCAGCCCATCTGGCTTGTCTTGGACTAGCGGGAGCGTATATGAGCAGTTCTTC.